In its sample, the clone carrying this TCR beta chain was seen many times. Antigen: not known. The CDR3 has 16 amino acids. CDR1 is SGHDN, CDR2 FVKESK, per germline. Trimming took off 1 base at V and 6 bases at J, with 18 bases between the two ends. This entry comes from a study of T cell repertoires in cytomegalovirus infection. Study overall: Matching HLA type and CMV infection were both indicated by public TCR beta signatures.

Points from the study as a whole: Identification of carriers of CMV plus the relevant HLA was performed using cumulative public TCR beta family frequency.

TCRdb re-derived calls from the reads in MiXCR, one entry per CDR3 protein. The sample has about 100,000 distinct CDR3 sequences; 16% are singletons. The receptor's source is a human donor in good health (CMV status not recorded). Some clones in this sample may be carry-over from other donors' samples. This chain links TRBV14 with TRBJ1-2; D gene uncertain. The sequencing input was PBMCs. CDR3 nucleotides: TGTGCCAGCAGCCAAGCTTTCAAGGGTATTATAGATGGCTACACCTTC. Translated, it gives CASSQAFKGIIDGYTF.